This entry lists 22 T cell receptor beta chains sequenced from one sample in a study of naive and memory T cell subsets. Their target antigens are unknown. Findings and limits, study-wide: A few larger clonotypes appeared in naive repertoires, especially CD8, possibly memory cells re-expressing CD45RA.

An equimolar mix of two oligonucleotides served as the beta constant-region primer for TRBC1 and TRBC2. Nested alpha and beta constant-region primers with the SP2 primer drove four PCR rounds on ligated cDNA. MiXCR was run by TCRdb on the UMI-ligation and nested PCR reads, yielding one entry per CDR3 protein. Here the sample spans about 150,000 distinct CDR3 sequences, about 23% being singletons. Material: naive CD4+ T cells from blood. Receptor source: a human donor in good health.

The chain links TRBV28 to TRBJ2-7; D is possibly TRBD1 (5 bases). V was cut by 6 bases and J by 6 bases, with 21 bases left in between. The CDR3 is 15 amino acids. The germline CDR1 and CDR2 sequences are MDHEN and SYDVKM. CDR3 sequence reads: CASSPPSVRVSEQYF. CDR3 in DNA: TGTGCCAGCAGCCCTCCCTCGGTCAGGGTCAGCGAGCAGTACTTC.

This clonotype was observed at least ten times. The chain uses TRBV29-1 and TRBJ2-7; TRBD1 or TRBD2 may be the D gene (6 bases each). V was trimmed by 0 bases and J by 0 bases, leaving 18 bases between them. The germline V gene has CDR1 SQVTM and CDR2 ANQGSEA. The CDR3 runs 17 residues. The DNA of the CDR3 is TGCAGCGTTGAAGATCCGCTGCGGAGGGGGAACTCCTACGAGCAGTACTTC. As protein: CSVEDPLRRGNSYEQYF.

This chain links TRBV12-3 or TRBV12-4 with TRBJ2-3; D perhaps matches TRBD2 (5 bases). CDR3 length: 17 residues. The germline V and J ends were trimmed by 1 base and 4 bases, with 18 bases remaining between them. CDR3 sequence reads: CASSLGDRGINSDTQYF. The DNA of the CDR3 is TGTGCCAGCAGTTTAGGTGATCGAGGGATAAACTCAGATACGCAGTATTTT.

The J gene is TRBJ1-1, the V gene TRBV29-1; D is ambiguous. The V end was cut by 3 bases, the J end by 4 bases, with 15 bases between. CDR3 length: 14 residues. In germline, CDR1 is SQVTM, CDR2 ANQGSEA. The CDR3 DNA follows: TGCAGCGTTGAGGCGGGCGGGCGGTTCACTGAAGCTTTCTTT. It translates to CSVEAGGRFTEAFF.

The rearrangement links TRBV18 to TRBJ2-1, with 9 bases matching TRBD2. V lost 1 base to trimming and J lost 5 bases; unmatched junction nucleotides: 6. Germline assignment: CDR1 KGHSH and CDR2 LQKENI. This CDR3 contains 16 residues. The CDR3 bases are TGTGCCAGCTCACCACGGCTAGCGGGACTCGACAATGAGCAGTTCTTC. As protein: CASSPRLAGLDNEQFF.

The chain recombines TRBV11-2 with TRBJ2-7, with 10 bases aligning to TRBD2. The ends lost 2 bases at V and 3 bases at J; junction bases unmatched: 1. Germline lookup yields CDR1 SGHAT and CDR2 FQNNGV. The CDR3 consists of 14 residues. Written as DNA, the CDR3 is TGTGCCAGCAGCTTAACTAGCGGGGTCTACGAGCAGTACTTC. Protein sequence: CASSLTSGVYEQYF. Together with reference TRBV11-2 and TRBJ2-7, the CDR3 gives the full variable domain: EAGVAQSPRYKIIEKRQSVAFWCNPISGHATLYWYQQILGQGPKLLIQFQNNGVVDDSQLPKDRFSAERLKGVDSTLKIQPAKLEDSAVYLCASSLTSGVYEQYFGPGTRLTVT.

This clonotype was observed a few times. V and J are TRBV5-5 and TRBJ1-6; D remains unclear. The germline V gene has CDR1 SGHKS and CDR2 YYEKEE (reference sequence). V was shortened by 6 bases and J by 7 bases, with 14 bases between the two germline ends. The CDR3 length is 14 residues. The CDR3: CASNSHLSNSPLHF. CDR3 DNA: TGTGCCAGCAACTCGCACCTCAGCAATTCACCCCTCCACTTT.

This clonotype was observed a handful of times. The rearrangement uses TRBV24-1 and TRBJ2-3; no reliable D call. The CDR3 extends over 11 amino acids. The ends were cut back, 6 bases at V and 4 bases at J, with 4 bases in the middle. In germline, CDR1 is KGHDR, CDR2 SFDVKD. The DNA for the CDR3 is TGTGCCACCAGTAACCCAGATACGCAGTATTTT. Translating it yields CATSNPDTQYF.

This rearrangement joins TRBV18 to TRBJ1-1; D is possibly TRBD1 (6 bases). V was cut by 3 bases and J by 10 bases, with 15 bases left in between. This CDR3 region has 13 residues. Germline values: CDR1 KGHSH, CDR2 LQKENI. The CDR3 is CASSPKIGTTAFF. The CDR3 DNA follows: TGTGCCAGCTCACCGAAGATCGGGACAACAGCTTTCTTT.

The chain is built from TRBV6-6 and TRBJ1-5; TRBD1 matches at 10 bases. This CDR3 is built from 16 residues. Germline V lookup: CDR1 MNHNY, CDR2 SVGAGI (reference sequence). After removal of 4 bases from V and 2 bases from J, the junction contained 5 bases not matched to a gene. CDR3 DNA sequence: TGTGCCAGCAGTTTAGACAGGGGGCCAGGCAATCAGCCCCAGCATTTT. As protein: CASSLDRGPGNQPQHF.

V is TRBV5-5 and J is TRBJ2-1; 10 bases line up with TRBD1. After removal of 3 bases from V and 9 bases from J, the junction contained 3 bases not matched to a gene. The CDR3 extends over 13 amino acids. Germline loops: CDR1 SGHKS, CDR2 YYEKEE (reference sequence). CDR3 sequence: CASSYGTGVEQFF. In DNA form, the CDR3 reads TGTGCCAGCAGCTACGGGACAGGGGTTGAGCAGTTCTTC. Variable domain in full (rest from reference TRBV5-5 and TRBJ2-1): DAGVTQSPTHLIKTRGQQVTLRCSPISGHKSVSWYQQVLGQGPQFIFQYYEKEERGRGNFPDRFSARQFPNYSSELNVNALLLGDSALYLCASSYGTGVEQFFGPGTRLTVL.

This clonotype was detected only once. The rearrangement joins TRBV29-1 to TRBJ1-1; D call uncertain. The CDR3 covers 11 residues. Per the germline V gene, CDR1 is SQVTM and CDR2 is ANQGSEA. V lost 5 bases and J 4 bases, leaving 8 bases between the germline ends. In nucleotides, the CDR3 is TGCAGCGTTCGAAGGGCCACTGAAGCTTTCTTT. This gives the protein CSVRRATEAFF.

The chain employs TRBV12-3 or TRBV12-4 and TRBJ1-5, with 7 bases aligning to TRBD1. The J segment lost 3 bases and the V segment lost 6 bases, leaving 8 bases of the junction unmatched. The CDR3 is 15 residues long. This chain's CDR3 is CASRAGQNYNQPQHF. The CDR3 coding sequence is TGTGCCAGCAGGGCGGGACAGAACTACAATCAGCCCCAGCATTTT.

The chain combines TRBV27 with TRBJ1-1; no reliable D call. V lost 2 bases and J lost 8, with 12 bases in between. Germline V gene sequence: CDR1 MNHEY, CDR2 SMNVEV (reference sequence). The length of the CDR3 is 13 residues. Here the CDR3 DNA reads TGTGCCAGCAGTTTAAGATACGACGGCGAAGCTTTCTTT. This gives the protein CASSLRYDGEAFF.

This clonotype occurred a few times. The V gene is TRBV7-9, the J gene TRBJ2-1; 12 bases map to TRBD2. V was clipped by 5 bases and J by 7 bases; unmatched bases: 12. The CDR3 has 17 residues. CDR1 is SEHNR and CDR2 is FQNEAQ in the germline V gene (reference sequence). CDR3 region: CASSLRLAGANRNEQFF. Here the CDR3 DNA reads TGTGCCAGCAGCCTTAGACTAGCGGGGGCGAACCGTAATGAGCAGTTCTTC.

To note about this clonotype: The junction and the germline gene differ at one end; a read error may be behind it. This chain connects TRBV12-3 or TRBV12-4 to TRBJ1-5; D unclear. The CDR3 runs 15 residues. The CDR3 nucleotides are TGTGCCTGGTCCCCGAACCGACGGGGAAATCGGCCCCAGCATTTT. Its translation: CAWSPNRRGNRPQHF.

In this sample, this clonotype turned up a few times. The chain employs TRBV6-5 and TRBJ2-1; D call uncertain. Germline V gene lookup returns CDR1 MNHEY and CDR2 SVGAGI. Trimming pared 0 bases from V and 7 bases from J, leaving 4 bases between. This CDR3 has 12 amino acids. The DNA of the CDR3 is TGTGCCAGCAGTTACTCCGGTAATGAGCAGTTCTTC. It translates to CASSYSGNEQFF.

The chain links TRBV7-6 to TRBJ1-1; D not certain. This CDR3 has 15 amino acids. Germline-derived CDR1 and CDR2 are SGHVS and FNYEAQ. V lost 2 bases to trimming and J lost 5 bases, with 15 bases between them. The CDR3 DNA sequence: TGTGCCAGCAGCTTAAATGGGGAAGGGAGTACTGAAGCTTTCTTT. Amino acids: CASSLNGEGSTEAFF.

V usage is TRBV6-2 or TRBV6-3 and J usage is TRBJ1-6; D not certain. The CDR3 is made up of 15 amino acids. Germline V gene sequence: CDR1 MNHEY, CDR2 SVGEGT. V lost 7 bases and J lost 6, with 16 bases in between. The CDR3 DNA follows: TGTGCCAGCACCAGGAACGCGGTGGGTAATTCACCCCTCCACTTT. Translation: CASTRNAVGNSPLHF.

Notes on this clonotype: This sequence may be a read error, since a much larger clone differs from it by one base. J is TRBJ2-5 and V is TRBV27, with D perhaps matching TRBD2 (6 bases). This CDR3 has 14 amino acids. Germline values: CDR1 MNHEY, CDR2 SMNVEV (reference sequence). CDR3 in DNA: TGTGCCAGCAGTCGGGCTAGCGAGCAAGAGACCCTGTACTTC. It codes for CASSRASEQETLYF.

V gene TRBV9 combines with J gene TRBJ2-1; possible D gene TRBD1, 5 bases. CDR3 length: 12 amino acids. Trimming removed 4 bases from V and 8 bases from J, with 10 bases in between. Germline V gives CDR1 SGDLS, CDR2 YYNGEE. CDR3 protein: CASSPQGDEQFF. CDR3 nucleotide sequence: TGTGCCAGCAGCCCTCAAGGGGATGAGCAGTTCTTC. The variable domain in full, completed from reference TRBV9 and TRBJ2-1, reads DSGVTQTPKHLITATGQRVTLRCSPRSGDLSVYWYQQSLDQGLQFLIQYYNGEERAKGNILERFSAQQFPDLHSELNLSSLELGDSALYFCASSPQGDEQFFGPGTRLTVL.

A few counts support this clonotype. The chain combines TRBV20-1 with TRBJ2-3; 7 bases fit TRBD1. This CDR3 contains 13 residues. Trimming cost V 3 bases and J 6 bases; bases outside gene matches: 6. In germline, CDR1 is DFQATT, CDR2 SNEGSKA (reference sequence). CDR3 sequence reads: CSARDRWGDTQYF. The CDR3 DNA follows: TGCAGTGCTAGGGACAGGTGGGGCGATACGCAGTATTTT.